The clone carrying this T cell receptor (beta chain) was seen just once. The antigen remains unidentified. Primers: 60 Vbeta forward and 13 Jbeta reverse. Assay used: immunoSEQ multiplex PCR; TCRdb lists only in-frame clones, some missing. This repertoire shows some 130,000 clones, 82% found once; its top ten account for around 11%. This record belongs to a study of cytomegalovirus exposure and HLA in healthy donors. Study results and limitations: Usually a TCR sequence was rare, but some public TCRs were found in many donors. A later analysis reportedly found fewer N-insertions in an Asian-associated ancestry cluster than the approximately 700-donor mean.

Germline V gives CDR1 ENHRY, CDR2 SYGVKD. Unmatched junction bases numbered 11, after V lost 7 bases and J lost 3 bases. This CDR3 contains 15 residues. This sequence was found in a male donor in good health and CMV-seropositive. The V call is TRBV10-3, the J call TRBJ1-2; TRBD1 matches at 7 bases. Sequencing was performed on PBMCs. In nucleotides, the CDR3 is TGTGCCATCACTACTGAGACAGGGCCAGACTATGGCTACACCTTC. Its protein is CAITTETGPDYGYTF.